Each of the 18 T cell receptor beta chains below was sequenced from the same sample in a study of blood T cell repertoires in COVID-19. This table comes from immunoSEQ multiplex PCR, and its TCRdb copy is limited to in-frame clones, with some not included. The sample holds over 70,000 clones, approximately 80% seen once. The source material was peripheral blood. Receptor source: a man aged 65 to 79 with COVID-19, enrolled during active disease.

The chain uses TRBV18 and TRBJ1-5; a weak D match, TRBD1 (5 bases). Per the germline V gene, CDR1 is KGHSH and CDR2 is LQKENI. The germline V and J ends were trimmed by 4 bases and 2 bases, with 9 bases remaining between them. The CDR3 sequence is 14 residues long. CDR3 region: CASSQGKGNQPQHF. The CDR3 DNA follows: TGTGCCAGCTCACAGGGGAAGGGCAATCAGCCCCAGCATTTT.

The genes are TRBV5-4 and TRBJ2-5; 7 bases fit TRBD1. The CDR3 runs 13 residues. Germline V gene sequence: CDR1 SGHNT, CDR2 YYREEE (reference sequence). V lost 10 bases and J lost 1; bases outside the gene matches: 7. Written as DNA, the CDR3 is TGTGCCGGATTAAGGGACAGCCAAGAGACCCAGTACTTC. Protein sequence: CAGLRDSQETQYF.

A single count supports this clone. The chain combines TRBV7-9 with TRBJ1-2; perhaps TRBD1 as D (6 bases). Trimming removed 0 bases at V and 0 bases at J, with 8 bases between. The CDR3 consists of 15 residues. The V gene's germline CDR1 is SEHNR and CDR2 FQNEAQ (reference sequence). CDR3 protein: CASSLARGSNYGYTF. The CDR3 nucleotides read TGTGCCAGCAGCTTAGCCAGGGGATCTAACTATGGCTACACCTTC.

This clone is a singleton in its sample. V is TRBV7-9 and J is TRBJ2-1, with 7 bases identical to TRBD2. CDR3 length equals 14 residues. The junction had 5 bases not matched to a gene; V was cut back by 5 bases and J by 4 bases. Germline CDR1 reads SEHNR; CDR2 reads FQNEAQ (reference sequence). In DNA, the CDR3 is TGTGCCAGCAGCCCTAGCGGATGGTACAATGAGCAGTTCTTC. Translation: CASSPSGWYNEQFF.

This clone was found once. The chain has TRBV2 and TRBJ2-3; tentative D call: TRBD1 (6 bases). CDR1 SNHLY and CDR2 FYNNEI come from the germline V gene. CDR3 size: 14 residues. Trimming stripped 6 bases from V and 5 bases from J, with 15 bases between. The CDR3 DNA sequence: TGTGCCAGCAGGAAGGAGGCAGGGGTAGATACGCAGTATTTT. Residues: CASRKEAGVDTQYF. Full variable domain (remainder filled in from reference TRBV2 and TRBJ2-3): EPEVTQTPSHQVTQMGQEVILRCVPISNHLYFYWYRQILGQKVEFLVSFYNNEISEKSEIFDDQFSVERPDGSNFTLKIRSTKLEDSAMYFCASRKEAGVDTQYFGPGTRLTVL.

This clone was seen a few times. The chain has TRBV18 and TRBJ2-5; 9 positions agree with TRBD1. From germline, CDR1 is KGHSH and CDR2 LQKENI. The trim removed 4 bases at V and 4 bases at J, leaving 4 bases unmatched. This CDR3 region has 14 residues. The CDR3 DNA follows: TGTGCCAGCTCACGGGGACAGGGAGGAGAGACCCAGTACTTC. It translates to CASSRGQGGETQYF.

The genes are TRBV7-3 and TRBJ2-5; D perhaps matches TRBD2 (6 bases). V was trimmed by 4 bases and J by 0 bases, leaving 18 bases between them. CDR1 SGHTA and CDR2 FQGTGA come from the germline V gene. CDR3 length: 17 amino acids. CDR3 loop: CASSSRRGLGYQETQYF. CDR3 coding DNA: TGTGCCAGCAGCTCCCGTCGGGGACTCGGGTACCAAGAGACCCAGTACTTC.

This rearrangement joins TRBV3-1 (or the pseudogene TRBV3-2) to TRBJ1-2; TRBD1 is a possible D gene (5 bases). CDR1 LGHDT and CDR2 YNNKEL come from the germline V gene (reference sequence). The CDR3 has 17 amino acids. Deletions cut 2 bases from V and 0 bases from J, with 16 bases between. In DNA, the CDR3 is TGTGCCAGCAGCCAATACCGTGGAGGGGAAGCTAACTATGGCTACACCTTC. It yields the protein CASSQYRGGEANYGYTF.

The CDR3 loop reads CASSPLILDTQYF. The CDR3, as DNA: TGTGCCAGCAGCCCCCTCATACTGGATACGCAGTATTTT. The chain combines TRBV12-3 or TRBV12-4 with TRBJ2-3, with D unresolved. The CDR3 extends over 13 amino acids. Trimming cost V 6 bases and J 6 bases, with 13 bases left between them.

The sample holds one count of this clone. This chain links TRBV12-3 or TRBV12-4 with TRBJ1-2; D is undetermined. The CDR3 is made up of 12 amino acids. The V and J ends lost 2 bases and 2 bases respectively, with 3 bases between them. The CDR3: CASSLSNYGYTF. CDR3 DNA: TGTGCCAGCAGTTTAAGCAACTATGGCTACACCTTC.

V and J are TRBV7-2 and TRBJ1-5; TRBD1 aligns across 8 bases. V lost 4 bases to trimming and J lost 0 bases; unmatched junction nucleotides: 8. CDR1 and CDR2 from the germline V gene are SGHTA and FQGNSA. CDR3 size: 17 residues. The CDR3 here is CASSSRQGSLSNQPQHF. As DNA, the CDR3 is TGTGCCAGCAGCTCCAGACAGGGGTCGCTTAGCAATCAGCCCCAGCATTTT.

This chain uses TRBV3-1 (or the pseudogene TRBV3-2) with TRBJ2-7, with 12 bases fitting TRBD1. CDR3 length equals 15 residues. The trim removed 7 bases at V and 6 bases at J, leaving 10 bases unmatched. In germline, CDR1 is LGHDT, CDR2 YNNKEL (reference sequence). Here the CDR3 reads CASNPGTGGLGEQYF. In DNA, the CDR3 is TGTGCCAGCAACCCCGGGACAGGGGGCCTAGGCGAGCAGTACTTC.

This rearrangement joins TRBV7-2 to TRBJ2-5; 8 bases fit TRBD2. The germline V gene has CDR1 SGHTA and CDR2 FQGNSA. V gave up 5 bases and J gave up 2 bases; unmatched junction bases: 10. CDR3 length equals 16 residues. CDR3 coding DNA: TGTGCCAGCAGCACCCCAAGCGGGAGTATACAAGAGACCCAGTACTTC. Translated, it gives CASSTPSGSIQETQYF. The entire variable domain, with the rest obtained from reference TRBV7-2 and TRBJ2-5, is as follows: GAGVSQSPSNKVTEKGKDVELRCDPISGHTALYWYRQSLGQGLEFLIYFQGNSAPDKSGLPSDRFSAERTGGSVSTLTIQRTQQEDSAVYLCASSTPSGSIQETQYFGPGTRLLVL.

This clone was recorded at least ten times. The V call is TRBV7-9, the J call TRBJ2-1; 9 bases match TRBD2. The length of the CDR3 is 16 residues. Looked up from germline, CDR1 is SEHNR and CDR2 is FQNEAQ (reference sequence). Germline trimming cut 5 bases from V and 1 base from J; bases unmatched to any gene: 6. CDR3 sequence reads: CASSPLAGVSYNEQFF. In DNA form, the CDR3 reads TGTGCCAGCAGCCCCTTAGCGGGAGTATCCTACAATGAGCAGTTCTTC.

The genes are TRBV5-1 and TRBJ1-5, with D unclear. CDR3 length: 14 amino acids. V gave up 0 bases and J gave up 4 bases, with 8 bases separating them. Germline V gene data show CDR1 as SGHRS and CDR2 as YFSETQ. The DNA of the CDR3 is TGCGCCAGCAGCTTGGATACGGGGAATCAGCCCCAGCATTTT. It translates to CASSLDTGNQPQHF.

This chain uses TRBV5-1 with TRBJ2-5, with 10 bases fitting TRBD2. Germline trimming cut 0 bases from V and 1 base from J; bases unmatched to any gene: 3. Germline CDR1 SGHRS, CDR2 YFSETQ. The CDR3 consists of 16 residues. CDR3 region: CASSLGIAGGQETQYF. The CDR3 coding sequence is TGCGCCAGCAGCTTGGGAATAGCGGGGGGCCAAGAGACCCAGTACTTC.

The chain uses TRBV18 and TRBJ1-2, with 9 bases that match TRBD1. Germline values: CDR1 KGHSH, CDR2 LQKENI. CDR3 length equals 13 residues. V was clipped by 9 bases and J by 4 bases; unmatched bases: 6. The CDR3 spells CASRQGDGYGYTF. CDR3 nucleotides: TGTGCCAGTCGACAGGGGGACGGCTATGGCTACACCTTC.

The chain carries TRBV5-1 and TRBJ1-4; TRBD1 might be the D (5 bases). The V end lost 4 bases, the J end lost 6 bases, and 22 bases lay between the germline ends. Germline V gene sequence: CDR1 SGHRS, CDR2 YFSETQ. The CDR3 is 17 residues long. The CDR3 here is CASSLFPSAGRDEKLFF. CDR3 coding DNA: TGCGCCAGCAGCCTCTTCCCCAGCGCCGGCAGGGATGAAAAACTGTTTTTT.